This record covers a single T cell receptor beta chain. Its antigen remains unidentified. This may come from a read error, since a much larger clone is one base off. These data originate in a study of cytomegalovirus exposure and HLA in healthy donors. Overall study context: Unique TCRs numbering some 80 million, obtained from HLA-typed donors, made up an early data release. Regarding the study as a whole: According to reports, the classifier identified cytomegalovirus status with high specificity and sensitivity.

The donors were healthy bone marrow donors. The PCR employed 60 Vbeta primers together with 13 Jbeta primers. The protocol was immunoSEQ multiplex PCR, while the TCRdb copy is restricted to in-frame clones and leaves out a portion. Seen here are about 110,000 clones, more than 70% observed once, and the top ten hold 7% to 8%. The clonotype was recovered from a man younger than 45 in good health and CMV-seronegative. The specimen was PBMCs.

CDR3 region: CASSQGGNEQFF. Written as DNA, the CDR3 is TGTGCCAGCAGCCAGGGGGGCAATGAGCAGTTCTTC. The chain employs TRBV28 and TRBJ2-1, with a tentative D call TRBD1 (7 bases). Germline CDR1 MDHEN, CDR2 SYDVKM. This CDR3 is 12 amino acids long. With 6 bases removed from V and 6 bases from J, the gap between germline ends came to 9 bases. Using reference TRBV28 and TRBJ2-1 for the parts outside the CDR3, the full variable domain is DVKVTQSSRYLVKRTGEKVFLECVQDMDHENMFWYRQDPGLGLRLIYFSYDVKMKEKGDIPEGYSVSREKKERFSLILESASTNQTSMYLCASSQGGNEQFFGPGTRLTVL.